These T cell receptor beta chains were read from a single sample in a study of TIL therapy for anti-PD-1-resistant metastatic lung cancer. Some clones are missing from TCRdb's copy, which holds only in-frame ones; the method was immunoSEQ multiplex PCR. The profile covers 95,000 or so clones, with about three fifths appearing a single time and approximately 10% taken by the ten largest. Sequencing was performed on tumor tissue, taken at baseline. The source of these receptors is a person aged 25 to 85 with non-small cell lung cancer. The CDR3 runs from the conserved cysteine through the conserved F or W. Fields, in order: CDR3 protein, CDR3 DNA, clone size, J gene, D gene, V gene. D genes are given only for firm matches. The size field is filled for only some rows; it gives once, few, many or a size class.

CASSLDNSNRNQPQHF TGTGCCAGCAGCTTAGATAACTCCAATCGGAATCAGCCCCAGCATTTT few TRBJ1-5 - TRBV7-2
CASSQTDRGGYTF TGCGCCAGCAGCCAAACAGACCGGGGTGGCTACACCTTC - TRBJ1-2 - TRBV4-1
CASSQGQGVKTQYF TGTGCCAGCAGTCAGGGACAGGGGGTAAAGACCCAGTACTTC - TRBJ2-5 TRBD1 TRBV6-6
CATSSGRSGNTIYF TGTGCCACCAGTTCGGGGAGGTCTGGAAACACCATATATTTT - TRBJ1-3 - TRBV24-1
CASSGRDYEQYF TGTGCCAGCAGTGGACGGGACTACGAGCAGTACTTC - TRBJ2-7 - TRBV2
CAAGQGGNEQFF TGTGCCGCTGGGCAGGGTGGGAATGAGCAGTTCTTC - TRBJ2-1 - TRBV24-1
CASRRTATNEKLFF TGTGCCAGCAGGAGGACCGCAACTAATGAAAAACTGTTTTTT - TRBJ1-4 - TRBV2
CASSLQGPLSGANVLTF TGTGCCAGCAGCTTACAGGGCCCCCTCTCTGGGGCCAACGTCCTGACTTTC - TRBJ2-6 - TRBV7-3
CASSQLGADTQYF TGCGCCAGCAGCCAACTCGGGGCTGATACGCAGTATTTT - TRBJ2-3 - TRBV4-3
CAWSVLAGTTDTQYF TGTGCCTGGAGTGTGCTAGCGGGAACCACAGATACGCAGTATTTT - TRBJ2-3 TRBD2 TRBV30
CAWSAGLRLTEKLFF TGTGCCTGGAGCGCGGGACTCCGCCTAACTGAAAAACTGTTTTTT - TRBJ1-4 - TRBV30
CASSMGGTVYNEQFF TGTGCCAGTAGTATGGGTGGGACAGTTTACAATGAGCAGTTCTTC - TRBJ2-1 TRBD1 TRBV19
CASSQDRAREQFF TGCGCCAGCAGCCAAGATAGGGCCAGGGAGCAGTTCTTC - TRBJ2-1 - TRBV4-1
CSVSRPGELFF TGCAGCGTTTCTAGACCCGGGGAGCTGTTTTTT few TRBJ2-2 - TRBV29-1
CAISESWNSPLHF TGTGCCATCAGTGAGTCGTGGAATTCACCCCTCCACTTT - TRBJ1-6 - TRBV10-3
CASSLMGALAKNIQYF TGTGCCAGCAGCTTAATGGGAGCCCTAGCCAAAAACATTCAGTACTTC - TRBJ2-4 - TRBV7-9
CASSYVTGRTGELFF TGTGCCAGCAGTTACGTAACAGGTCGGACCGGGGAGCTGTTTTTT - TRBJ2-2 - TRBV6-2/TRBV6-3
CASSQGSGRSGELFF TGTGCCAGCAGCCAAGGGTCTGGACGTTCCGGGGAGCTGTTTTTT few TRBJ2-2 - TRBV14
CATSGTVPDGELFF TGTGCCACGAGCGGGACCGTCCCTGACGGGGAGCTGTTTTTT - TRBJ2-2 TRBD2 TRBV10-3
CALQGQNTEAFF TGTGCCTTACAGGGGCAGAACACTGAAGCTTTCTTT few TRBJ1-1 TRBD1 TRBV30
CASSKVAGADTQYF TGTGCCAGCTCAAAAGTGGCAGGGGCAGATACGCAGTATTTT - TRBJ2-3 - TRBV6-6
CASSIRASVSYEQYF TGTGCCAGTAGTATCCGCGCTAGCGTCTCCTACGAGCAGTACTTC - TRBJ2-7 - TRBV19
CASSKEKKLAGLLYEAFF TGTGCCAGCAGCAAAGAAAAGAAATTGGCAGGGTTGCTTTATGAAGCTTTCTTT - TRBJ1-1 - TRBV21-1
CASSPRGGNTIYF TGTGCCAGCAGTCCCAGAGGCGGAAACACCATATATTTT few TRBJ1-3 - TRBV7-8
CAISGAGRTGGTEAFF TGTGCCATCAGTGGGGCCGGGAGGACAGGGGGCACTGAAGCTTTCTTT - TRBJ1-1 TRBD1 TRBV10-3
CASSYSGRTAGETQYF TGTGCCAGCAGCTATAGCGGGAGGACTGCGGGAGAGACCCAGTACTTC - TRBJ2-5 TRBD2 TRBV7-2
CASRWGPGSGYTF TGTGCCAGTAGATGGGGGCCAGGATCTGGCTACACCTTC - TRBJ1-2 - TRBV7-8
CASSYAGTSGSYEQYF TGTGCCAGCAGTTACGCCGGGACTAGCGGCTCCTACGAGCAGTACTTC - TRBJ2-7 TRBD2 TRBV6-6
CASSSPGLGGNEQFF TGTGCCAGCAGTTCACCGGGACTAGGCGGCAATGAGCAGTTCTTC - TRBJ2-1 TRBD2 TRBV6-5
CASSIGSRVGQETQYF TGTGCCAGTAGTATCGGGAGTAGAGTGGGGCAGGAGACCCAGTACTTC - TRBJ2-5 - TRBV19
CASRPASGGDNEQFF TGCGCCAGCAGACCTGCTAGCGGGGGAGACAATGAGCAGTTCTTC - TRBJ2-1 TRBD2 TRBV5-1
CASSFTSGTETQYF TGTGCCAGCAGCTTTACTAGCGGGACGGAGACCCAGTACTTC - TRBJ2-5 TRBD2 TRBV11-2
CASRGQLGEQYF TGTGCCAGCAGGGGACAGTTGGGCGAGCAGTACTTC - TRBJ2-7 TRBD1 TRBV3-1/TRBV3-2
CASSLATGGRTDTQYF TGTGCCAGCAGCTTGGCCACGGGGGGCCGGACAGATACGCAGTATTTT few TRBJ2-3 - TRBV5-8
CASSTALGGTEAFF TGTGCCAGCAGCACCGCGCTTGGGGGCACTGAAGCTTTCTTT - TRBJ1-1 - TRBV7-8
CASSEGGGAQPQHF TGTGCCAGCAGTGAAGGGGGAGGGGCCCAGCCCCAGCATTTT few TRBJ1-5 - TRBV2
CASSTGGSNEKLFF TGTGCCAGTAGTACAGGGGGCTCTAATGAAAAACTGTTTTTT - TRBJ1-4 TRBD1 TRBV19
CASSYVGGTDTQYF TGTGCCAGCAGTTATGTGGGGGGCACAGATACGCAGTATTTT - TRBJ2-3 - TRBV6-5
CASSKAGAGLDTQYF TGTGCCAGCAGCAAAGCCGGAGCGGGATTGGATACGCAGTATTTT - TRBJ2-3 TRBD2 TRBV7-9
CASSPGEVGYTF TGTGCCAGCAGCCCGGGGGAGGTTGGCTACACCTTC - TRBJ1-2 - TRBV6-6
CASSQGNGYTF TGTGCCAGCAGTCAGGGTAATGGCTACACCTTC few TRBJ1-2 - TRBV6-2/TRBV6-3
CASSQDLGLAVETQYF TGTGCCAGCAGCCAAGATTTAGGACTAGCGGTAGAGACCCAGTACTTC - TRBJ2-5 TRBD2 TRBV4-2
CAWSVLRGSGNTIYF TGTGCCTGGAGTGTACTACGGGGTTCTGGAAACACCATATATTTT many TRBJ1-3 - TRBV30
CASSFGGNSNQPQHF TGTGCCAGCAGTTTCGGGGGGAATAGCAATCAGCCCCAGCATTTT - TRBJ1-5 - TRBV28
CASSQGDMAFNQPQHF TGTGCCAGCAGCCAAGGGGACATGGCCTTTAATCAGCCCCAGCATTTT once TRBJ1-5 - TRBV3-1/TRBV3-2
CASSFSASTLGNTQYF TGTGCCAGCAGTTTTTCGGCGTCCACTTTGGGGAATACGCAGTATTTT - TRBJ2-3 - TRBV28
CASSYSLRPQHF TGTGCCAGCAGTTACTCCTTGCGGCCCCAGCATTTT - TRBJ1-5 - TRBV6-2/TRBV6-3
CASSEIRGGELFF TGTGCCAGCAGTGAAATCAGGGGCGGGGAGCTGTTTTTT - TRBJ2-2 - TRBV6-1
CASSPQGDTQYF TGTGCCAGCTCACCACAAGGGGATACGCAGTATTTT - TRBJ2-3 - TRBV18
CASSILGTDGYTF TGTGCCAGTAGTATCCTCGGGACAGATGGCTACACCTTC few TRBJ1-2 TRBD1 TRBV19
CASRAGAGTEAFF TGTGCCAGCAGAGCTGGGGCAGGCACTGAAGCTTTCTTT - TRBJ1-1 - TRBV28
CASSFLGQGVEPEAFF TGTGCCAGCAGTTTCCTAGGACAGGGCGTGGAGCCTGAAGCTTTCTTT - TRBJ1-1 TRBD1 TRBV27
CASSVQGGGYTF TGTGCCAGCAGCGTCCAGGGGGGTGGCTACACCTTC - TRBJ1-2 TRBD1 TRBV9
CASSLRLAGAETYEQYF TGTGCCAGCAGTTTACGACTAGCGGGGGCCGAGACCTACGAGCAGTACTTC - TRBJ2-7 TRBD2 TRBV27
CASSQGLMLWGSSYEQYF TGCGCCAGCAGCCAAGGATTAATGTTATGGGGTAGCTCCTACGAGCAGTACTTC - TRBJ2-7 - TRBV4-3
CSVGSTLTDTQYF TGCAGCGTTGGATCGACCCTCACAGATACGCAGTATTTT - TRBJ2-3 - TRBV29-1